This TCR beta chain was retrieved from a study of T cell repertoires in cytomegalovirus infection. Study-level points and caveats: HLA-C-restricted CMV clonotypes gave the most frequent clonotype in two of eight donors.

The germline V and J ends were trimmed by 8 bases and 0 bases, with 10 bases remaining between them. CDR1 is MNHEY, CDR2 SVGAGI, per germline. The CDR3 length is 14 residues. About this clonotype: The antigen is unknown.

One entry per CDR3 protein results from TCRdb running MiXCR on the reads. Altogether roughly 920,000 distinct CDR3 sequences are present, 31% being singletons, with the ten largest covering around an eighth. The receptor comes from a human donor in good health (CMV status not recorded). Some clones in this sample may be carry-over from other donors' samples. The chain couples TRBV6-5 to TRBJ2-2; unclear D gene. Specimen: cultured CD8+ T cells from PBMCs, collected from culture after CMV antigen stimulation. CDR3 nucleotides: TGTGCCAGCGGACCCATCGCGAACACCGGGGAGCTGTTTTTT. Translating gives CASGPIANTGELFF.